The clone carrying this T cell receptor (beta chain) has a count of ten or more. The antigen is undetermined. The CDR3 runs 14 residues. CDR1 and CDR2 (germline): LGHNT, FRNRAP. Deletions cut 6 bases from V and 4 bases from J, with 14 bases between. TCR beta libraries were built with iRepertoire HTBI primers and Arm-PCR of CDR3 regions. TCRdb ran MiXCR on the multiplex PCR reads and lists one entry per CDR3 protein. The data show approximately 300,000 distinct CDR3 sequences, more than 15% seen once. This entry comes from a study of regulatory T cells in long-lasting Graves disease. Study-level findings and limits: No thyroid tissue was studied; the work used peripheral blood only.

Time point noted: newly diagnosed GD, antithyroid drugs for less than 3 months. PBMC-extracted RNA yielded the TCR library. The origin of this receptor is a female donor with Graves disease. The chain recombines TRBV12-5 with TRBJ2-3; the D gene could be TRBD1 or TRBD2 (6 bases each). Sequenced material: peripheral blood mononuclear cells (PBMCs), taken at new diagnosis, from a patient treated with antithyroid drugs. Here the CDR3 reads CASGQGTGADTQYF. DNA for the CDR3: TGTGCTAGTGGACAGGGAACGGGGGCAGATACGCAGTATTTT.